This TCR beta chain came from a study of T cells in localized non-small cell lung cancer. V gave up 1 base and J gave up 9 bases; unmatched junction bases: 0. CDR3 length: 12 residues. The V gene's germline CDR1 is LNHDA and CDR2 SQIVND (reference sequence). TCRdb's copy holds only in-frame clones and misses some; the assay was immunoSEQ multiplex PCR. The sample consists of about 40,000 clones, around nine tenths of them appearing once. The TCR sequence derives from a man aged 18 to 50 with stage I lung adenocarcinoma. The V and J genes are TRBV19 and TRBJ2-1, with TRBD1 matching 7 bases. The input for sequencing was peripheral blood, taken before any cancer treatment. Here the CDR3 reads CASSIGQGEQFF. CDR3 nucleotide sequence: TGTGCCAGTAGTATAGGACAGGGTGAGCAGTTCTTC.